These 20 T cell receptor beta chains share one sample of origin, sequenced in a study of T-cell memory formation after mild COVID-19. Each CDR3 protein gets one entry after TCRdb re-called the 5' RACE reads with MiXCR. The repertoire consists of 240,000 or so distinct CDR3 sequences, with 7.5% to 10% occurring once and the leading ten covering roughly a fifth. The sequencing input was PBMCs or a T cell subset sorted from them (not recorded which). The receptors derive from a man aged 18-30 years who had mild COVID-19 (a few samples of this study predate the infection). Cell type and time point are not known.

This clonotype was recorded a few times. The rearrangement uses TRBV5-6 and TRBJ2-7, with D possibly matching TRBD2 (6 bases). This CDR3 contains 18 residues. Trimming removed 4 bases at V and 1 base at J, with 24 bases between. Germline V gives CDR1 SGHDT, CDR2 YYEEEE. Written as DNA, the CDR3 is TGTGCCAGCAGCCGGGGCAGGTTTGGTAGGGACTCTTCCTACGAGCAGTACTTC. Translating it yields CASSRGRFGRDSSYEQYF.

The chain recombines TRBV3-1 with TRBJ2-4, with a possible D match to TRBD2 (5 bases). Germline V gene lookup returns CDR1 LGHDT and CDR2 YNNKEL (reference sequence). Trimming removed 4 bases at V and 9 bases at J, with 13 bases between. CDR3 length equals 13 residues. In DNA, the CDR3 is TGTGCCAGCAGCCTTAGACATGAGGGCATTCAGTACTTC. Its translation is CASSLRHEGIQYF.

This clonotype has only a few counts. Compared with germline, one end of the junction differs, possibly owing to a read error. CDR3 region: CASSLDRGGAF. CDR3 nucleotides: TGTGCCAGCAGCTTAGATCGAGGCGGGGCCTTC. The J gene is TRBJ2-1, the V gene TRBV11-2; tentatively, D is TRBD2 (6 bases). Germline V gene sequence: CDR1 SGHAT, CDR2 FQNNGV. CDR3 size: 11 residues.

This clonotype was counted many times. The V call is TRBV6-2 or TRBV6-3, the J call TRBJ1-1, with D unclear. CDR1 MNHEY and CDR2 SVGEGT come from the germline V gene. V lost 5 bases to trimming and J lost 1 base, with 5 bases between them. The CDR3 runs to 12 residues. In nucleotides, the CDR3 is TGTGCCAGCAGTCTTAAGAACACTGAAGCTTTCTTT. Amino acids: CASSLKNTEAFF.

This sequence joins TRBV20-1 and TRBJ1-6; 9 bases fit TRBD1. Germline V gene sequence: CDR1 DFQATT, CDR2 SNEGSKA (reference sequence). V dropped 1 base and J dropped 7; count of bases not matched to a gene: 11. The CDR3 runs 17 residues. The CDR3 coding sequence is TGCAGTGCTAGAGCTCTCGGGACAGGGAGTTCCAATTCACCCCTCCACTTT. It specifies CSARALGTGSSNSPLHF.

The rearrangement joins TRBV6-6 to TRBJ2-3, with 9 bases aligning to TRBD1. The V and J ends lost 7 bases and 6 bases, in that order; junction bases with no gene match: 14. Germline V gene data show CDR1 as MNHNY and CDR2 as SVGAGI (reference sequence). The CDR3 sequence is 16 residues long. In nucleotides, the CDR3 is TGTGCCAGCACAGGACAGGGGCTCCAAGTTGTGGATACGCAGTATTTT. It is translated as CASTGQGLQVVDTQYF.

The gene calls are TRBV9 and TRBJ1-5; TRBD1 might be the D (5 bases). The CDR3 loop spans 14 amino acids. Germline V gives CDR1 SGDLS, CDR2 YYNGEE. V was cut by 0 bases and J by 7 bases, with 11 bases left in between. The CDR3 sequence is CASSVAGRGQPQHF. CDR3 in DNA: TGTGCCAGCAGCGTAGCAGGGCGAGGGCAGCCCCAGCATTTT.

This clonotype was detected only a few times. V is TRBV7-8 and J is TRBJ2-5, with 9 bases fitting TRBD2. The CDR3 is 13 amino acids. The trim removed 8 bases at V and 4 bases at J, leaving 5 bases unmatched. Per germline, CDR1 SGHVS and CDR2 FQNEAQ. CDR3 DNA sequence: TGTGCCAGCCGGGCGGGGGGGCGAGAGACCCAGTACTTC. It encodes CASRAGGRETQYF.

This clonotype was picked up many times. The chain is built from TRBV5-1 and TRBJ1-1, with TRBD1 as a possible D gene (5 bases). The CDR3 covers 14 residues. In germline, CDR1 is SGHRS, CDR2 YFSETQ. The V end lost 1 base, the J end lost 1 base, and 8 bases lay between the germline ends. CDR3: CASSLWGGNTEAFF. The DNA for the CDR3 is TGCGCCAGCAGCTTGTGGGGGGGGAACACTGAAGCTTTCTTT.

This clonotype has more than one count but fewer than ten. The chain combines TRBV23-1 with TRBJ1-5; D gene ambiguous. TRBV23-1 is known as an ORF, though its function is uncertain. Trimming shortened V by 3 bases and J by 6 bases, and 6 bases separated the two germline ends. CDR3 size: 12 residues. The CDR3 coding sequence is TGCGCCAGCAGTCAGGCGAGTCAGCCCCAGCATTTT. Translated: CASSQASQPQHF.

J is TRBJ1-5 and V is TRBV6-2 or TRBV6-3; D might be TRBD1 (5 bases). The V and J ends lost 6 bases and 5 bases respectively, with 14 bases between them. CDR1 and CDR2 (germline): MNHEY, SVGEGT. This CDR3 is 14 amino acids long. The CDR3 DNA reads as TGTGCCAGCAGCCCACAGGTACTAGATCAGCCCCAGCATTTT. Translated, it gives CASSPQVLDQPQHF.

This clonotype was counted once. The J gene is TRBJ2-5, the V gene TRBV7-9; D may be TRBD2 (6 bases). Trimming took off 5 bases at V and 4 bases at J, with 14 bases between the two ends. The CDR3 loop spans 14 amino acids. In germline, CDR1 is SEHNR, CDR2 FQNEAQ (reference sequence). The CDR3 reads CASSRGSSGETQYF. The CDR3 DNA is TGTGCCAGCAGCCGGGGGAGTTCTGGAGAGACCCAGTACTTC.

The chain employs TRBV4-3 and TRBJ1-1; no definite D call. CDR3 length: 14 amino acids. Trimming stripped 0 bases from V and 9 bases from J, with 14 bases between. Germline CDR1 and CDR2: LGHNA and YSLEER. CDR3 residues: CASSQESWATQAFF. The CDR3 DNA sequence: TGCGCCAGCAGCCAAGAATCTTGGGCAACCCAAGCTTTCTTT.

The CDR3 sequence is CSAWSSGHPNTEAFF. The DNA of the CDR3 is TGCAGTGCTTGGTCCTCGGGACACCCGAACACTGAAGCTTTCTTT. The V gene is TRBV20-1, the J gene TRBJ1-1; D is perhaps TRBD1 (6 bases). The CDR3 covers 15 residues. V was shortened by 5 bases and J by 1 base, with 17 bases between the two germline ends. Germline CDR1 and CDR2: DFQATT and SNEGSKA (reference sequence).

This CDR3 reads CASSLEGRRGQDYYGYTF. In DNA, the CDR3 is TGTGCCAGCAGCTTAGAAGGCCGTAGGGGACAGGACTACTATGGCTACACCTTC. The chain couples TRBV7-8 to TRBJ1-2; 8 bases match TRBD1. J gave up 3 bases and V 1 base, and 13 bases lay outside the gene matches. CDR1 and CDR2 from the germline V gene are SGHVS and FQNEAQ. The CDR3 totals 18 residues.

The V call is TRBV9, the J call TRBJ1-2, with 9 bases identical to TRBD1. Germline CDR1 is SGDLS and CDR2 is YYNGEE. V dropped 3 bases and J dropped 2; count of bases not matched to a gene: 8. The CDR3 is made up of 16 amino acids. CDR3 nucleotides: TGTGCCAGCAGCGCCAGGAGGGACAGGGCAAACTATGGCTACACCTTC. Encoded protein: CASSARRDRANYGYTF. Combining the CDR3 with reference TRBV9 and TRBJ1-2 gives the whole variable domain DSGVTQTPKHLITATGQRVTLRCSPRSGDLSVYWYQQSLDQGLQFLIQYYNGEERAKGNILERFSAQQFPDLHSELNLSSLELGDSALYFCASSARRDRANYGYTFGSGTRLTVV.

The CDR3 sequence: CASSFDRGNTEAFF. CDR3 nucleotide sequence: TGTGCCAGCAGTTTTGACAGGGGGAACACTGAAGCTTTCTTT. The chain uses TRBV27 and TRBJ1-1; TRBD1 matches 8 bases. The germline V gene has CDR1 MNHEY and CDR2 SMNVEV (reference sequence). J gave up 1 base and V 3 bases, and 1 base lay outside the gene matches. There are 14 residues in the CDR3.

This chain links TRBV5-1 with TRBJ2-2; tentatively, D is TRBD2 (6 bases). CDR3 length: 15 residues. The V end lost 0 bases, the J end lost 5 bases, and 11 bases lay between the germline ends. Germline V CDR1 and CDR2: SGHRS, YFSETQ. CDR3 residues: CASSLELAGTGELFF. Here the CDR3 DNA reads TGCGCCAGCAGCTTGGAACTAGCAGGGACCGGGGAGCTGTTTTTT.

The CDR3: CASRVTSGGYNEQFF. Written as DNA, the CDR3 is TGTGCCAGCAGAGTAACTAGCGGGGGTTACAATGAGCAGTTCTTC. This chain uses TRBV7-2 with TRBJ2-1, with TRBD2 matching 11 bases. J gave up 4 bases and V 6 bases, and 5 bases lay outside the gene matches. CDR1 is SGHTA and CDR2 is FQGNSA in the germline V gene. The CDR3 loop spans 15 amino acids.

There are many counts of this clonotype. The DNA for the CDR3 is TGTGCCAGCAGCTTGGGGGCAGAGGGTACATCGTCCTACAATGAGCAGTTCTTC. As protein: CASSLGAEGTSSYNEQFF. The chain couples TRBV7-9 to TRBJ2-1; the D gene is possibly TRBD1 (6 bases). Per the germline V gene, CDR1 is SEHNR and CDR2 is FQNEAQ (reference sequence). This CDR3 has 18 residues. V gave up 3 bases and J gave up 1 base, with 19 bases separating them.